One sample yielded the 4 T cell receptor beta chains listed below, sequenced in a study of blood T cell repertoires in COVID-19 (dated by TCRdb to the early 2020s). The library was obtained by the immunoSEQ multiplex PCR assay. Sourced from immuneACCESS, this table was stored by TCRdb with only in-frame sequences that have V and J called. A share of the clones is absent; for the studies checked, an unresolved V gene accounts for under half, and the remainder has no known explanation. The sample table holds 300,000 to 400,000 clones, of which roughly 90% were seen once. Together, the top ten hold about 6.7% of the sample. Sequencing input: peripheral blood. The receptors stem from a woman aged 65 to 85 with COVID-19, enrolled during active disease.

This chain connects TRBV5-1 to TRBJ2-5, with TRBD2 matching 8 bases. The CDR3 runs to 15 residues. Germline V lookup: CDR1 SGHRS, CDR2 YFSETQ. The ends lost 0 bases at V and 5 bases at J; junction bases unmatched: 6. CDR3 protein: CASSLAAGARETQYF. CDR3 bases: TGCGCCAGCAGCTTGGCAGCGGGGGCGAGGGAGACCCAGTACTTC.

This clone came up once. The rearrangement joins TRBV11-1 to TRBJ2-3; D is unclear. Germline values: CDR1 SGHAT, CDR2 FQDESV (reference sequence). The CDR3 runs 16 residues. V was shortened by 5 bases and J by 4 bases, with 19 bases between the two germline ends. The CDR3 loop is CASSLGYSPKSDTQYF. The DNA of the CDR3 is TGTGCCAGCAGCCTCGGGTATTCCCCGAAGTCAGATACGCAGTATTTT.

This clone was seen just once. The rearrangement links TRBV7-2 to TRBJ2-5; 13 nucleotides match TRBD2. J gave up 5 bases and V 3 bases, and 3 bases lay outside the gene matches. This CDR3 is built from 15 residues. Germline V gene lookup returns CDR1 SGHTA and CDR2 FQGNSA. CDR3 sequence: CASSFTSGGAETQYF. CDR3 coding DNA: TGTGCCAGCAGCTTCACTAGCGGGGGGGCGGAGACCCAGTACTTC.

V and J are TRBV5-8 and TRBJ2-1; 11 bases map to TRBD1. Germline V gives CDR1 SGHTS, CDR2 YDEGEE. V trimming: 3 bases; J trimming: 7 bases; junction bases outside the gene matches: 3. This CDR3 has 14 amino acids. As DNA, the CDR3 is TGTGCCAGCAGCTACCGGGACAGGGGGAATGAGCAGTTCTTC. Translation: CASSYRDRGNEQFF.